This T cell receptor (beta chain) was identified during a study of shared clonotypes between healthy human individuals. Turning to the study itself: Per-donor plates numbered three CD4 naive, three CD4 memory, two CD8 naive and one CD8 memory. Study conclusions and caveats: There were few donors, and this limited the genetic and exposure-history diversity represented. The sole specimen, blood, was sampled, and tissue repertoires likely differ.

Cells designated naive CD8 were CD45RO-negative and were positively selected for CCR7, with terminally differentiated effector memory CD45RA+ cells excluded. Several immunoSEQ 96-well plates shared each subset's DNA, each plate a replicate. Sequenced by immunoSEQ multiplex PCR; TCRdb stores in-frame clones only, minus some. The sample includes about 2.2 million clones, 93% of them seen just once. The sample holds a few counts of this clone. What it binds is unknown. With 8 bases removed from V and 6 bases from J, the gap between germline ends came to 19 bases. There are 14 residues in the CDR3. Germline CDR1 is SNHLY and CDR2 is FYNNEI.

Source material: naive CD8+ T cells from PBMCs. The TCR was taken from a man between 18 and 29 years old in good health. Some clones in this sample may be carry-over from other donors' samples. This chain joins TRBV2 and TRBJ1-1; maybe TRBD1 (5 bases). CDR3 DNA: TGTGCCAGCTCCGATAGGGACCCCGCCGCTGAAGCTTTCTTT. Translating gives CASSDRDPAAEAFF.